Listed below are T cell receptor beta chains from one sample, sequenced in a study of beta chain features in type 1 diabetes. Assay: immunoSEQ multiplex PCR; the TCRdb copy retains only in-frame clones and omits some. In the table there are about 350,000 clones, about 20% of which are singletons. Sequenced input: naive CD4+ T cells from blood. Receptor source: a young woman in good health. Both conserved end residues are part of each CDR3. Fields, in order: clone size, V gene, J gene, D gene, CDR3 DNA, CDR3 protein. A D gene is named only where the DNA matches it firmly. Only part of the rows carry a size: once, few, many, or a class if the clone is expanded.

.	TRBV11-2	TRBJ2-3	.	TGTGCCAGCAGCTTCAGCGTTTACCGGGAAGGCACAGATACGCAGTATTTT	CASSFSVYREGTDTQYF
.	TRBV2	TRBJ2-3	TRBD2	TGTGCCAGCAGTGAGTTGGCTAGCGGGCGGGGTACGCAGTATTTT	CASSELASGRGTQYF
.	TRBV29-1	TRBJ2-3	TRBD2	TGCAGCGGGTCTAGCGGGGGAGGGACAGATACGCAGTATTTT	CSGSSGGGTDTQYF
.	TRBV5-1	TRBJ1-2	.	TGCGCCAGCAGTTCCCTACCTACAGAGAACTATGGCTACACCTTC	CASSSLPTENYGYTF
few	TRBV5-1	TRBJ1-2	.	TGCGCCAGCAGCTTGGGTCCTATCTACACCTTC	CASSLGPIYTF
few	TRBV19	TRBJ2-1	TRBD2	TGTGCCAGTAGTATAAGGGGACTAGCGGGGGGTGAGCAGTTCTTC	CASSIRGLAGGEQFF
.	TRBV5-1	TRBJ2-3	TRBD1	TGCGCCAGCAAGAATACAGGGGCAGATACGCAGTATTTT	CASKNTGADTQYF
.	TRBV7-8	TRBJ2-3	.	TGTGCCAGCAGCCGATTTGGAGGGACTAGCACAGATACGCAGTATTTT	CASSRFGGTSTDTQYF
.	TRBV18	TRBJ2-7	TRBD2	TGTGCCAGCTCACCACTAGCGGGAGGGCCTAACGAGCAGTACTTC	CASSPLAGGPNEQYF
few	TRBV5-4	TRBJ2-2	.	TGTGCCAGCAGCTTGGAACCCGACTTCAACACCGGGGAGCTGTTTTTT	CASSLEPDFNTGELFF
.	TRBV7-9	TRBJ2-3	TRBD2	TGTGCCAGCAGGGAAGCGGGGGGGATAGATACGCAGTATTTT	CASREAGGIDTQYF
few	TRBV11-2	TRBJ2-1	TRBD1	TGTGCCAGCAGCTTATCTCGGGACAGGGGCTACAATGAGCAGTTCTTC	CASSLSRDRGYNEQFF
.	TRBV5-4	TRBJ2-5	.	TGTGCCAGCAGTCGGGACACCCAAGAGACCCAGTACTTC	CASSRDTQETQYF
few	TRBV27	TRBJ2-5	.	TGTGCCAGCAGTCACTACGGGGAGACCCAGTACTTC	CASSHYGETQYF
.	TRBV6-5	TRBJ2-5	.	TGTGCCAGCAGCGTAGCAGGGTCATTCCAAGAGACCCAGTACTTC	CASSVAGSFQETQYF
.	TRBV4-2	TRBJ2-7	.	TGTGCCAGCAGCCAAGACCTCCGACTCGGGCAGTACTTC	CASSQDLRLGQYF
few	TRBV5-1	TRBJ2-5	.	TGCGCCAGCAGCTTGTGGCAGCGGATGGAGACCCAGTACTTC	CASSLWQRMETQYF
few	TRBV9	TRBJ2-2	.	TGTGCCAGCAGCCCCATGGCGGGGCGCGAGGAGCTGTTTTTT	CASSPMAGREELFF
.	TRBV6-4	TRBJ2-5	TRBD2	TGTGCCAACCACGGGACTAGCGGGGAAAGTGGGCAAGAGACCCAGTACTTC	CANHGTSGESGQETQYF
.	TRBV5-1	TRBJ2-4	.	TGCGCCAGCAGCTTGTTCCAGGGAGGCGAAAACATTCAGTACTTC	CASSLFQGGENIQYF
few	TRBV7-2	TRBJ2-1	.	TGTGCCAGCAGCTTAGTTTCCGGGGGAGCCTACAATGAGCAGTTCTTC	CASSLVSGGAYNEQFF
.	TRBV4-1	TRBJ1-4	.	TGCGCCAGCAGCCGACCAGGTGCAACTAATGAAAAACTGTTTTTT	CASSRPGATNEKLFF
few	TRBV4-2	TRBJ2-1	TRBD2	TGTGCCAGCAGCCTGAGACTAGCGGGAGCCGATGAGCAGTTCTTC	CASSLRLAGADEQFF
.	TRBV5-1	TRBJ2-5	.	TGCGCCAGCAGCTCCCTGCCCAACTCCCAAGAGACCCAGTACTTC	CASSSLPNSQETQYF
.	TRBV29-1	TRBJ1-1	.	TGCAGCGTTTATCGGGGAGGGCGGAACACTGAAGCTTTCTTT	CSVYRGGRNTEAFF
.	TRBV18	TRBJ1-1	.	TGTGCCAGCTCACCACCGGGCGGGGCTGGTGAAGCTTTCTTT	CASSPPGGAGEAFF
.	TRBV5-1	TRBJ2-2	.	TGCGCCAGCAGCATGAGCCCGGAGACCGGGGAGCTGTTTTTT	CASSMSPETGELFF
few	TRBV11-2	TRBJ1-2	.	TGTGCCAGCAGCTTAGAGCTGGGAGTCCCAGGCTACACCTTC	CASSLELGVPGYTF
.	TRBV5-4	TRBJ1-4	.	TGTGCCAGCAGCCCGACAGGTTCGGCTAATGAAAAACTGTTTTTT	CASSPTGSANEKLFF
.	TRBV5-6	TRBJ2-3	TRBD1	TGTGCCAGCAGACACAGGGGGCTAAACACAGATACGCAGTATTTT	CASRHRGLNTDTQYF
.	TRBV7-9	TRBJ1-1	TRBD1	TGTGCCAGCAGCTTAGCCCTTACAGGGGGCGACACTGAAGCTTTCTTT	CASSLALTGGDTEAFF
.	TRBV18	TRBJ2-6	.	TGTGCCAGCTCATCAGTCCTGGTTTCGGGGGCCAACGTCCTGACTTTC	CASSSVLVSGANVLTF
.	TRBV11-1	TRBJ2-2	.	TGTGCCAGCAGCCCCCGGACAGGGGAGCTGTTTTTT	CASSPRTGELFF
.	TRBV9	TRBJ2-3	.	TGTGCCAGCAGAGGGGGGCGGGGGTACACAGATACGCAGTATTTT	CASRGGRGYTDTQYF
.	TRBV5-1	TRBJ2-3	.	TGCGCCAGCAGGGAGGGCAGCACAGATACGCAGTATTTT	CASREGSTDTQYF
few	TRBV7-2	TRBJ2-2	.	TGTGCCAGCAGCTGGGAGGTCTTCGGGACCGGGGAGCTGTTTTTT	CASSWEVFGTGELFF
few	TRBV30	TRBJ2-5	.	TGTGCCTGGGGACAAGGTGGAGAGACCCAGTACTTC	CAWGQGGETQYF
few	TRBV6-5	TRBJ2-7	.	TGTGCCAGCAGTTACGATGGTAGCGAATCCTACGAGCAGTACTTC	CASSYDGSESYEQYF
few	TRBV29-1	TRBJ2-7	.	TGCAGCGTTGGTACAGATCTCTACGAGCAGTACTTC	CSVGTDLYEQYF
.	TRBV9	TRBJ2-5	.	TGTGCCAGCAGCGTAGAGGTAGCCAGGGCAGAGACCCAGTACTTC	CASSVEVARAETQYF
.	TRBV7-2	TRBJ2-5	TRBD2	TGTGCCAGCAGCGTTAATGGAGCGGGGAGCCAAGAGACCCAGTACTTC	CASSVNGAGSQETQYF
.	TRBV11-2	TRBJ2-5	TRBD2	TGTGCCAGCAACCAAATACGGACTAGCGCGGAGACCCAGTACTTC	CASNQIRTSAETQYF
.	TRBV6-1	TRBJ1-5	.	TGTGCCAGCAGGGCCGTATATAGCAATCAGCCCCAGCATTTT	CASRAVYSNQPQHF
.	TRBV6-1	TRBJ2-2	TRBD2	TGTGCCAGCAGTGAGGCCTGGACTAGCCCAGGGACCGGGGAGCTGTTTTTT	CASSEAWTSPGTGELFF
few	TRBV11-1	TRBJ2-4	TRBD1	TGTGCCAGCAGCGTGCGGACAGGGGGGGACAAAAACATTCAGTACTTC	CASSVRTGGDKNIQYF
.	TRBV30	TRBJ2-4	.	TGTGCCTGGGACTATAGGGAAAACATTCAGTACTTC	CAWDYRENIQYF
.	TRBV30	TRBJ1-4	.	TGTGCCTGGACTCGGGACAATGACGAAAAACTGTTTTTT	CAWTRDNDEKLFF
.	TRBV29-1	TRBJ1-1	.	TGCAGCGTTGGAGGACAGAACACTGAAGCTTTCTTT	CSVGGQNTEAFF
.	TRBV6-5	TRBJ1-5	.	TGTGCCAGCAGTTACCACTCAGGGGACAATCAGCCCCAGCATTTT	CASSYHSGDNQPQHF